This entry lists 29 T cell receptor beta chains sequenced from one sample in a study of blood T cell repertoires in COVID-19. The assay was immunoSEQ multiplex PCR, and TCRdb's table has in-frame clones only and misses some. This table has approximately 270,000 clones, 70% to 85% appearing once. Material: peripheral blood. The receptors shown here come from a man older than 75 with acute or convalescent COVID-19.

This CDR3 reads CASSPAGATDTQYF. CDR3 in DNA: TGCGCCAGCTCCCCAGCGGGGGCCACAGATACGCAGTATTTT. The V gene is TRBV5-1, the J gene TRBJ2-3, with 8 bases matching TRBD2. CDR3 length: 14 residues. Germline V gives CDR1 SGHRS, CDR2 YFSETQ. Germline trimming cut 7 bases from V and 2 bases from J; bases unmatched to any gene: 6.

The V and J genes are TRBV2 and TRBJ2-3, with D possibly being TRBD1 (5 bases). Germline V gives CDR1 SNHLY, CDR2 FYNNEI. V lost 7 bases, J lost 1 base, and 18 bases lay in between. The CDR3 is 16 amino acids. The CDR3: CASKIIRTGRTDTQYF. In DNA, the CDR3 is TGTGCCAGCAAAATCATAAGAACAGGTCGCACAGATACGCAGTATTTT.

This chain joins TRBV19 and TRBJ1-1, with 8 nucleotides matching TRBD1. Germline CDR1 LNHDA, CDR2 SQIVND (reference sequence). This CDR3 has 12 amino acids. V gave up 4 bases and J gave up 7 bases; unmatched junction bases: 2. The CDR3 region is CASSRDRGEAFF. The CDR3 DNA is TGTGCCAGTAGTAGAGACAGGGGTGAAGCTTTCTTT. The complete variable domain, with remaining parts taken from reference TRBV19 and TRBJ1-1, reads DGGITQSPKYLFRKEGQNVTLSCEQNLNHDAMYWYRQDPGQGLRLIYYSQIVNDFQKGDIAEGYSVSREKKESFPLTVTSAQKNPTAFYLCASSRDRGEAFFGQGTRLTVV.

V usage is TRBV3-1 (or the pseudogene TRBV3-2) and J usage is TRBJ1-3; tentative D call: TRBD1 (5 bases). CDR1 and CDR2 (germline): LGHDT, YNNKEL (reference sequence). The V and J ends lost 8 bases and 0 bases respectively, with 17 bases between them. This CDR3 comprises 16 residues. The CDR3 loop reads CASGATTRSSGNTIYF. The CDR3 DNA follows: TGTGCCAGCGGGGCTACAACCCGCAGCTCTGGAAACACCATATATTTT.

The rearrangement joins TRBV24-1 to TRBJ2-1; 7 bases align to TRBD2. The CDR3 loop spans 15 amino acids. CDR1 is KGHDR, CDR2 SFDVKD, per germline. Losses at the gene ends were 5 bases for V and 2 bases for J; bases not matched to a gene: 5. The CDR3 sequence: CATSAAAGPYNEQFF. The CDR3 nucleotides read TGTGCCACCAGTGCCGCAGCGGGACCCTACAATGAGCAGTTCTTC.

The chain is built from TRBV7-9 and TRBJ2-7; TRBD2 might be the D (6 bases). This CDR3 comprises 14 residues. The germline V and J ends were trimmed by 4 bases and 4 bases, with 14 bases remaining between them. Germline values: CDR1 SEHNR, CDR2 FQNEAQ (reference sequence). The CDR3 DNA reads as TGTGCCAGCAGCTACGGGGGAAATCAATACGAGCAGTACTTC. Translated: CASSYGGNQYEQYF.

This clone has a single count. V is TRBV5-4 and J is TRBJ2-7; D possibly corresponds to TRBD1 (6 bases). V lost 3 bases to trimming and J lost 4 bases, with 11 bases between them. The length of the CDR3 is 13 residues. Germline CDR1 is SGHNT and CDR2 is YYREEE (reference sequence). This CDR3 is CASSSSGVYEQYF. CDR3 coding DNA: TGTGCCAGCAGCTCATCAGGGGTGTACGAGCAGTACTTC.

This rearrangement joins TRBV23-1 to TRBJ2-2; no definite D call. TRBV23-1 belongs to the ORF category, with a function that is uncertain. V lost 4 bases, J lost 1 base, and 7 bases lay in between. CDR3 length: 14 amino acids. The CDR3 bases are TGCGCCAGCAGTCGGGCTCAGAACACCGGGGAGCTGTTTTTT. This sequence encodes CASSRAQNTGELFF.

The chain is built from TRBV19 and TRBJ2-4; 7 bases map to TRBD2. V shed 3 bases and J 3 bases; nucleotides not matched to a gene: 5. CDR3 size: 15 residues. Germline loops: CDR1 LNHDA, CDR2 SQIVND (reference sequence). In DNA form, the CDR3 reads TGTGCCAGTAGTATGAGAGGGAGGGGCAAAAACATTCAGTACTTC. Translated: CASSMRGRGKNIQYF.

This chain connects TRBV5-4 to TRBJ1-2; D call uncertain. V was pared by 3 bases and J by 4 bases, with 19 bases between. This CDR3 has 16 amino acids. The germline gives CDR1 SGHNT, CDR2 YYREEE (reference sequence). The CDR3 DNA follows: TGTGCCAGCAGCTCGGGAGGCCCTACGAGGAGCTATGGCTACACCTTC. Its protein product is CASSSGGPTRSYGYTF.

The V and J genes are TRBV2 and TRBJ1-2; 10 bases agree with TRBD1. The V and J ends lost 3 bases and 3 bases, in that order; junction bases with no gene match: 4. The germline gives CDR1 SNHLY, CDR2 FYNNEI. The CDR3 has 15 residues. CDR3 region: CASSEGQGNHYGYTF. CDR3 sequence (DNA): TGTGCCAGCAGTGAGGGACAGGGGAACCACTATGGCTACACCTTC. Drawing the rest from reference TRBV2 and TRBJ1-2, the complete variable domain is EPEVTQTPSHQVTQMGQEVILRCVPISNHLYFYWYRQILGQKVEFLVSFYNNEISEKSEIFDDQFSVERPDGSNFTLKIRSTKLEDSAMYFCASSEGQGNHYGYTFGSGTRLTVV.

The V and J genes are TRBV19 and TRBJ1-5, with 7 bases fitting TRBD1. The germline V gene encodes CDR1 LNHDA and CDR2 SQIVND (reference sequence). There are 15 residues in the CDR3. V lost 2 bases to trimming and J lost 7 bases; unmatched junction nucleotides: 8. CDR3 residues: CASSITGQSSQPQHF. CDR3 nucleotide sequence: TGTGCCAGTAGTATAACGGGACAGAGTTCGCAGCCCCAGCATTTT.

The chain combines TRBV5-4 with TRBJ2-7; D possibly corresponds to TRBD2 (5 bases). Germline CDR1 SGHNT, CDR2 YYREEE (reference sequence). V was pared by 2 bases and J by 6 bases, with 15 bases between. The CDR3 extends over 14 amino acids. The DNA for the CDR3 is TGTGCCAGCAGCTTACGGACTTCGGACGGCGAGCAGTACTTC. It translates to CASSLRTSDGEQYF.

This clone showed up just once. The CDR3 DNA reads TGTGCCAGCAGCTTAGCGCCGGCGGCCGGGGAGCTGTTTTTT. Its translation is CASSLAPAAGELFF. The chain recombines TRBV7-2 with TRBJ2-2, with unresolved D. Germline CDR1 reads SGHTA; CDR2 reads FQGNSA. The CDR3 sequence is 14 residues long. Trimming pared 0 bases from V and 6 bases from J, leaving 8 bases between.

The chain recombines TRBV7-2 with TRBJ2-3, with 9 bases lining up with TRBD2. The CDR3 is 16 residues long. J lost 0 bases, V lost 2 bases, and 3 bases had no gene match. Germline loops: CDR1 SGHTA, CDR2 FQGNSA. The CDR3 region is CASSLQAGGSTDTQYF. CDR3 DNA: TGTGCCAGCAGCTTACAAGCGGGGGGAAGCACAGATACGCAGTATTTT. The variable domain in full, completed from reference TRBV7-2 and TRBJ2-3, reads GAGVSQSPSNKVTEKGKDVELRCDPISGHTALYWYRQSLGQGLEFLIYFQGNSAPDKSGLPSDRFSAERTGGSVSTLTIQRTQQEDSAVYLCASSLQAGGSTDTQYFGPGTRLTVL.

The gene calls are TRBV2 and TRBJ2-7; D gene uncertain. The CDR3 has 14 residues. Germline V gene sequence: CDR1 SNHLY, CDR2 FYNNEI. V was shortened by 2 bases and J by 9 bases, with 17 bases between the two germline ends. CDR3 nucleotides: TGTGCCAGCAGTGAATATCCCGACCGAGCGCCGCAGTACTTC. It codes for CASSEYPDRAPQYF.

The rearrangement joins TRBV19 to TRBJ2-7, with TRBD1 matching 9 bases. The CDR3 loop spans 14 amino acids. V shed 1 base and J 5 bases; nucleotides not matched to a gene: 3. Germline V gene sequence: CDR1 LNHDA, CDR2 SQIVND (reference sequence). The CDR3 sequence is CASSIAGTGNEQYF. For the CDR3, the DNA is TGTGCCAGTAGTATAGCTGGGACAGGGAACGAGCAGTACTTC.

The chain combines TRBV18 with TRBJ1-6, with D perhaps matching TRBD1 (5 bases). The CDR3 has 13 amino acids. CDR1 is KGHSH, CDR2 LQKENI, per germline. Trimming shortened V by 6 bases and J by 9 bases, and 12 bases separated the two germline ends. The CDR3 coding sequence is TGTGCCAGCTCGTCCGGGACTGTTTCACCCCTCCACTTT. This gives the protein CASSSGTVSPLHF.

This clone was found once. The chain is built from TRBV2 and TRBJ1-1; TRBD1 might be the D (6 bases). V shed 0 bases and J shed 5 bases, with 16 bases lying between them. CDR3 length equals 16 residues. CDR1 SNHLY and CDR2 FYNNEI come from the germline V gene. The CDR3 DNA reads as TGTGCCAGCAGTGAAGCGCTTGGGGGCGGGAGAACTGAAGCTTTCTTT. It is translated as CASSEALGGGRTEAFF.

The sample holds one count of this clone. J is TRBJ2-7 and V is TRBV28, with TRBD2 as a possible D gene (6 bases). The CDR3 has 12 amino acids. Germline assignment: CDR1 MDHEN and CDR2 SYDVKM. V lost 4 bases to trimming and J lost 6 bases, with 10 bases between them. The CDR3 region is CASSSQGLEQYF. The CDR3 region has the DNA TGTGCCAGCAGTTCCCAGGGACTCGAGCAGTACTTC.

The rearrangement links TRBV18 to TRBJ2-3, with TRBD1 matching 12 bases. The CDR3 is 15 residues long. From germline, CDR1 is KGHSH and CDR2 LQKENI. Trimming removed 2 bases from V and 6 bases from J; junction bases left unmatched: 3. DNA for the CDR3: TGTGCCAGCTCACCAGGGACAGGGGGCTTCGATACGCAGTATTTT. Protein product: CASSPGTGGFDTQYF.

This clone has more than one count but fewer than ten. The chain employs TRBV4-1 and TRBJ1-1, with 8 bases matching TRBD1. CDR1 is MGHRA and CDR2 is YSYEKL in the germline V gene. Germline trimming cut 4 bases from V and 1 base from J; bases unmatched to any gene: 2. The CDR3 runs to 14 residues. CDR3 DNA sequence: TGCGCCAGCAGCCCGGACAGGGCGAACACTGAAGCTTTCTTT. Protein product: CASSPDRANTEAFF.

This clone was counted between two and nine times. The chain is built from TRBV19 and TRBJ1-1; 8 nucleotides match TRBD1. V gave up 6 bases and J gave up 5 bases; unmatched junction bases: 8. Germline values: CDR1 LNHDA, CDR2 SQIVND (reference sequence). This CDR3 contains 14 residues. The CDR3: CASRMRTGSTEAFF. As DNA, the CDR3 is TGTGCCAGTAGGATGAGGACAGGGAGTACTGAAGCTTTCTTT.

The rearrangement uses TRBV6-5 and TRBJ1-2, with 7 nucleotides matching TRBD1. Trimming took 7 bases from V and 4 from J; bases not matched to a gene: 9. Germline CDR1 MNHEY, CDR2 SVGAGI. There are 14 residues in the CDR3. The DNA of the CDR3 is TGTGCCAGCATTCCGGGACAGTCCGGCTATGGCTACACCTTC. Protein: CASIPGQSGYGYTF.

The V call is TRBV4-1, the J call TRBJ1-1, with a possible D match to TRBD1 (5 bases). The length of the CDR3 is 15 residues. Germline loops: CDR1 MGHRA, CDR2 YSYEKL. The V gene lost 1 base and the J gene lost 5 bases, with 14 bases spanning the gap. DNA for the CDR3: TGCGCCAGCAGCCAAGGTGGGGGGGTGCATACTGAAGCTTTCTTT. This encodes CASSQGGGVHTEAFF.

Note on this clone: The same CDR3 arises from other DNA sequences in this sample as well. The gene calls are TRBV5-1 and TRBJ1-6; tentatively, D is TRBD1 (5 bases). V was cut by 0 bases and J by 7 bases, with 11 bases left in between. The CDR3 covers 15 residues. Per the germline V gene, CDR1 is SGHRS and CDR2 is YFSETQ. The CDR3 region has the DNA TGCGCCAGCAGCTTGGGCCAGGGAGGCAATTCACCCCTCCACTTT. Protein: CASSLGQGGNSPLHF.

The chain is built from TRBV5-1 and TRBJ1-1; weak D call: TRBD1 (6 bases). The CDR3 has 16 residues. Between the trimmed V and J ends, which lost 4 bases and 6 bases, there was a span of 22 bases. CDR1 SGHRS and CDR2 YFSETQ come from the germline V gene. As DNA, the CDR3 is TGCGCCAGCAGCCAGACGGGGGGCGATTCCATCGCTGAAGCTTTCTTT. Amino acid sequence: CASSQTGGDSIAEAFF.

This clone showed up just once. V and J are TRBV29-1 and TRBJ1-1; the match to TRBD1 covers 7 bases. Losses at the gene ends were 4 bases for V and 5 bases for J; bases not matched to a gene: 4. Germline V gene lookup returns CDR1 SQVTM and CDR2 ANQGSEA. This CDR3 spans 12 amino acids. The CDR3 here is CSVVRGRTEAFF. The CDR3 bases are TGCAGCGTTGTTAGGGGGCGAACTGAAGCTTTCTTT.

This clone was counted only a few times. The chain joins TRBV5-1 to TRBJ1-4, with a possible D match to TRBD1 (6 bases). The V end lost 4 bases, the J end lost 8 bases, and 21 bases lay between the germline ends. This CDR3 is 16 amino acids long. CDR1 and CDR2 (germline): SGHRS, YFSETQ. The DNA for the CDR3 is TGCGCCAGCAGCCGGGGGGCGGGCAAGGTGGAAGAAAAACTGTTTTTT. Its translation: CASSRGAGKVEEKLFF. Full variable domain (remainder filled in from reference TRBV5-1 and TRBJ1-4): KAGVTQTPRYLIKTRGQQVTLSCSPISGHRSVSWYQQTPGQGLQFLFEYFSETQRNKGNFPGRFSGRQFSNSRSEMNVSTLELGDSALYLCASSRGAGKVEEKLFFGSGTQLSVL.